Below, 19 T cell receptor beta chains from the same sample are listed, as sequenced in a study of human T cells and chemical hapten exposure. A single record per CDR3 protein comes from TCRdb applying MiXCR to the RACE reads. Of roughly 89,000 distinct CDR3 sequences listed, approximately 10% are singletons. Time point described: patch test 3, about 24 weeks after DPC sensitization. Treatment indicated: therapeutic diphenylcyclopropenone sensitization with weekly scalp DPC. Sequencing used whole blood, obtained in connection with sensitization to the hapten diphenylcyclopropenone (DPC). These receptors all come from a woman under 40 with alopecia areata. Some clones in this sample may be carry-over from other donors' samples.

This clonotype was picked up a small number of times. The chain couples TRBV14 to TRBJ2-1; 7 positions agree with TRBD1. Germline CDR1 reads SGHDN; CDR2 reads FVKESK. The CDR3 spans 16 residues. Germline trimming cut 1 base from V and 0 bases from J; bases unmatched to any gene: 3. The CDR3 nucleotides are TGTGCCAGCAGCCAAGCCCCAGGGGGCTCCTACAATGAGCAGTTCTTC. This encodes CASSQAPGGSYNEQFF.

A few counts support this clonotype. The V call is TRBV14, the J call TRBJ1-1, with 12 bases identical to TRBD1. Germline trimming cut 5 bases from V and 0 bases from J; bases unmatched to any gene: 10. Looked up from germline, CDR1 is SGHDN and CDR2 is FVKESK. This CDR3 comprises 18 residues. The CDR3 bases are TGTGCCAGCAGCGGGACAGGGGGCAGGTTATACATGAACACTGAAGCTTTCTTT. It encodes CASSGTGGRLYMNTEAFF.

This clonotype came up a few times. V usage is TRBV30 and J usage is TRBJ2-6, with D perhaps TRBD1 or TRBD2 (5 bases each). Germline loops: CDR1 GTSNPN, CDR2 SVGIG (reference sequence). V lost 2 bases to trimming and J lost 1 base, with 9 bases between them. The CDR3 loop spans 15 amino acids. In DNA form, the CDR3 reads TGTGCCTGGAGTTTGGGGGATTCTGGGGCCAACGTCCTGACTTTC. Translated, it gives CAWSLGDSGANVLTF.

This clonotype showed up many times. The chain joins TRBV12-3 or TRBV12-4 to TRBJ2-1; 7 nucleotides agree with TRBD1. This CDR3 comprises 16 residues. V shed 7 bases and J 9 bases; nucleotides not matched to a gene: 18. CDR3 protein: CASTTIEGANLGEQFF. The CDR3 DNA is TGTGCCAGCACTACAATCGAGGGGGCGAACCTGGGTGAGCAGTTCTTC.

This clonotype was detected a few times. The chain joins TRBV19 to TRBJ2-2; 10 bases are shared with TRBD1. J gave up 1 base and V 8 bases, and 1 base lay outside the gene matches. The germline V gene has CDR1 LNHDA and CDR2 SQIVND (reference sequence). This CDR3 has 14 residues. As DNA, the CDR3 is TGTGCCAGTCGGACAGGGGGGAACACCGGGGAGCTGTTTTTT. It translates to CASRTGGNTGELFF.

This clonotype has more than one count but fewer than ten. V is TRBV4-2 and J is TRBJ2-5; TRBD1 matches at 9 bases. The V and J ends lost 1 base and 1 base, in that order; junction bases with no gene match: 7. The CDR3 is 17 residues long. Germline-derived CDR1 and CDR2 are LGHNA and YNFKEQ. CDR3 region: CASSQGPPGQGQETQYF. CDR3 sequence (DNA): TGTGCCAGCAGCCAAGGCCCACCGGGACAGGGCCAAGAGACCCAGTACTTC.

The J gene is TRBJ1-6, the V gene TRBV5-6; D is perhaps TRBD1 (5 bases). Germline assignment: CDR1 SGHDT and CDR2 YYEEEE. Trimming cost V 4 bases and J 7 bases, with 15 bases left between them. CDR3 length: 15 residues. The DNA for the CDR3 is TGTGCCAGCAGCAGGGACGGAGGAGGAAATTCACCCCTCCACTTT. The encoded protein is CASSRDGGGNSPLHF.

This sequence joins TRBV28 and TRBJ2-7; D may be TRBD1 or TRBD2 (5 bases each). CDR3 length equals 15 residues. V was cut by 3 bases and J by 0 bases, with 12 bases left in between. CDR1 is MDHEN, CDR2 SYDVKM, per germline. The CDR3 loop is CASSLRGPSSYEQYF. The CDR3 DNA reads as TGTGCCAGCAGTTTGAGGGGCCCAAGCTCCTACGAGCAGTACTTC.

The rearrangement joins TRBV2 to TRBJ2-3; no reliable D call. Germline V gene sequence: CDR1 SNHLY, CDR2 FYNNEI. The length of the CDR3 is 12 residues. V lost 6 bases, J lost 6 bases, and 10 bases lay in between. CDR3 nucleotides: TGTGCCAGCAGCCAGTGGATGGATACGCAGTATTTT. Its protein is CASSQWMDTQYF.

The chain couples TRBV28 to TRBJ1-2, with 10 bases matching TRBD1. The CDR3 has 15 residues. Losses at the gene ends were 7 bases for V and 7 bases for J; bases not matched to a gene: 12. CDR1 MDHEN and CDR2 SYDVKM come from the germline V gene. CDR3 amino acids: CASKTPGTGDFGYTF. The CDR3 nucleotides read TGTGCCAGCAAGACCCCCGGGACAGGGGATTTTGGCTACACCTTC.

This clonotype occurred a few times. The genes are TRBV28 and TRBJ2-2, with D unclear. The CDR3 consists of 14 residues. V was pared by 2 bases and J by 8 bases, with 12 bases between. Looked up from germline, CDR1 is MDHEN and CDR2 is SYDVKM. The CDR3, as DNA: TGTGCCAGCAGTTTAACCCGTAAGGAGGGGGAGCTGTTTTTT. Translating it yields CASSLTRKEGELFF.

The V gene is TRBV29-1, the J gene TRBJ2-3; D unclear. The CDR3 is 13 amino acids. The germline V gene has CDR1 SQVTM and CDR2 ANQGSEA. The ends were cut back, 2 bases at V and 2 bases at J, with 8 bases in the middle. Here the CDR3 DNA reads TGCAGCGTTGAACCGGTTCACACAGATACGCAGTATTTT. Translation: CSVEPVHTDTQYF.

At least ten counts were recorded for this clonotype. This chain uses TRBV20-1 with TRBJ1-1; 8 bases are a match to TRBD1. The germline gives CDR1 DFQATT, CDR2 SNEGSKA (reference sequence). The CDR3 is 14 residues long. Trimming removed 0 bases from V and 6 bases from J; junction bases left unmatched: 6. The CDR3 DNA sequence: TGCAGTGCTAGAGATTACCAGGGGGCTTCTGAAGCTTTCTTT. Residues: CSARDYQGASEAFF.

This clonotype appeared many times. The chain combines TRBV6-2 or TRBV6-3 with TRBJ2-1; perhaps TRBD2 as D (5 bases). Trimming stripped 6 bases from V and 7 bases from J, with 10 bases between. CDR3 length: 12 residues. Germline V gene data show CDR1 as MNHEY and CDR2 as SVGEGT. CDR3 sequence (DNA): TGTGCCAGCAGGAGGGCCGCGAATGAGCAGTTCTTC. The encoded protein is CASRRAANEQFF.

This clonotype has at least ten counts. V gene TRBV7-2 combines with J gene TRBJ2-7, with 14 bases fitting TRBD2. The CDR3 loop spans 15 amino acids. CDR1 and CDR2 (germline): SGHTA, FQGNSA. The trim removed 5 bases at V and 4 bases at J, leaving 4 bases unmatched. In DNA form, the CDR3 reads TGTGCCAGCAGCCGGGGACTAGCGGGAGAGTACGAGCAGTACTTC. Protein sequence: CASSRGLAGEYEQYF.

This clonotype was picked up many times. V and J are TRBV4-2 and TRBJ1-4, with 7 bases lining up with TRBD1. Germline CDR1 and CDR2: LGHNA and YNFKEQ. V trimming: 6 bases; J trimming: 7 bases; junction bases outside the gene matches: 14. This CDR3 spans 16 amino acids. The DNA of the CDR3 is TGTGCCAGCAGGGCCGTACTGACAGGGCCCGGTGAAAAACTGTTTTTT. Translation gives CASRAVLTGPGEKLFF.

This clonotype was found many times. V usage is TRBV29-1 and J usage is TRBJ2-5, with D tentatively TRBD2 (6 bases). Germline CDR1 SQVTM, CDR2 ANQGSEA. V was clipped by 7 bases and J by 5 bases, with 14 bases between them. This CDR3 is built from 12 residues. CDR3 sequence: CSALGGVETQYF. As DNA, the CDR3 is TGCAGCGCGCTCGGAGGGGTTGAGACCCAGTACTTC.

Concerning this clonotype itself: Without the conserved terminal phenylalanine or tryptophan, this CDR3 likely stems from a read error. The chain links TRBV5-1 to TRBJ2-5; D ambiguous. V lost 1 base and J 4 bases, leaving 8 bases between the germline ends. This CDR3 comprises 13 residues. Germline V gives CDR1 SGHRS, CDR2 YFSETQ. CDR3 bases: TGCGCCAGCAGCTTGTCGGGTGCAGAGACCCAGTACATC. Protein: CASSLSGAETQYI.

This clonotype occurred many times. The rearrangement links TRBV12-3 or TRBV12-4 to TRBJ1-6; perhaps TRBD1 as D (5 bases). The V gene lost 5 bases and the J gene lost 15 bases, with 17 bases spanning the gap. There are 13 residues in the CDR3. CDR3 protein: CASSPNLGTDLHF. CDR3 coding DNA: TGTGCCAGCAGTCCCAACCTTGGGACTGACCTCCACTTT.